Listed here are 25 T cell receptor beta chains from one sample, sequenced in a study of T cells after yellow fever vaccination. TCRdb re-called the 5' RACE reads through MiXCR, storing one row per CDR3 protein. Of about 120,000 distinct CDR3 sequences listed, roughly 8.9% are singletons. The sequences come from CD8+ T cells sorted from PBMCs, collected 45 days after the yellow fever booster vaccination. The receptors derive from a young man who received the YFV17D yellow fever vaccine.

A few counts support this clonotype. This chain connects TRBV3-1 to TRBJ2-1, with 10 nucleotides matching TRBD2. Trimming took 0 bases from V and 10 from J; bases not matched to a gene: 3. The CDR3 consists of 14 residues. Germline CDR1 LGHDT, CDR2 YNNKEL (reference sequence). The CDR3 sequence is CASSQESSGSEQFF. CDR3 in DNA: TGTGCCAGCAGCCAAGAATCTAGCGGGAGCGAGCAGTTCTTC.

This clonotype has at least ten counts. The gene calls are TRBV5-1 and TRBJ2-7; 7 nucleotides align to TRBD2. Germline CDR1 reads SGHRS; CDR2 reads YFSETQ. V was clipped by 0 bases and J by 4 bases; unmatched bases: 4. This CDR3 has 14 residues. The CDR3 here is CASSLDGRPYEQYF. CDR3 nucleotide sequence: TGCGCCAGCAGCTTGGACGGGAGGCCTTACGAGCAGTACTTC.

The sample holds many counts of this clonotype. This rearrangement joins TRBV27 to TRBJ2-1; 8 positions match TRBD2. From germline, CDR1 is MNHEY and CDR2 SMNVEV (reference sequence). Unmatched junction bases numbered 4, after V lost 5 bases and J lost 7 bases. The CDR3 sequence is 13 residues long. The DNA of the CDR3 is TGTGCCAGCAGTATCACTAGCGGTAATGAGCAGTTCTTC. Translated, it gives CASSITSGNEQFF.

Points on this clonotype: This may stem from a read error, because a much larger clone lies one nucleotide away. As DNA, the CDR3 is TGCGACAGCAGCCAAGACGGGAACACTGAAGCTTTCTTT. It yields the protein CDSSQDGNTEAFF. V is TRBV4-3 and J is TRBJ1-1; D remains ambiguous. From germline, CDR1 is LGHNA and CDR2 YSLEER. The length of the CDR3 is 13 residues.

The V call is TRBV5-5, the J call TRBJ2-7; 8 bases fit TRBD1. CDR1 and CDR2 from the germline V gene are SGHKS and YYEKEE (reference sequence). J gave up 5 bases and V 8 bases, and 12 bases lay outside the gene matches. This CDR3 has 14 residues. The CDR3 region has the DNA TGTGCCAGGGGCCCTGGACAGGGTATCCACGAGCAGTACTTC. It translates to CARGPGQGIHEQYF.

In its sample, this clonotype was seen many times. The chain couples TRBV5-5 to TRBJ2-7, with 7 bases that match TRBD1. Germline loops: CDR1 SGHKS, CDR2 YYEKEE (reference sequence). The CDR3 consists of 15 residues. V dropped 4 bases and J dropped 0; count of bases not matched to a gene: 7. As DNA, the CDR3 is TGTGCCAGCAGCGCCCTGGACAGGAGCTCCTACGAGCAGTACTTC. Translating it yields CASSALDRSSYEQYF.

In its sample, this clonotype was seen many times. The chain recombines TRBV7-9 with TRBJ1-4, with a tentative D call TRBD1 (5 bases). The CDR3 runs 12 residues. The germline V gene encodes CDR1 SEHNR and CDR2 FQNEAQ (reference sequence). V was clipped by 6 bases and J by 8 bases, with 10 bases between them. CDR3 in amino acids: CASRDIEEKLFF. In DNA form, the CDR3 reads TGTGCCAGCAGGGACATCGAAGAAAAACTGTTTTTT.

The V gene is TRBV19, the J gene TRBJ2-3; D remains ambiguous. V lost 10 bases, J lost 2 bases, and 22 bases lay in between. CDR1 LNHDA and CDR2 SQIVND come from the germline V gene (reference sequence). The CDR3 is 16 amino acids. The chain's CDR3 is CATSSPSTGYTDTQYF. The DNA for the CDR3 is TGTGCCACCTCGTCCCCCTCAACGGGCTACACAGATACGCAGTATTTT.

As regards this clonotype: Possible read error: a much larger clone is one base away. The chain employs TRBV12-3 or TRBV12-4 and TRBJ2-3; D ambiguous. This CDR3 has 16 residues. In nucleotides, the CDR3 is TGTGCCGGCAGTTCCTTTAGGGCCCCTTCCACAGATACGCAGTATTTT. It codes for CAGSSFRAPSTDTQYF.

The chain combines TRBV7-8 with TRBJ2-2; 7 positions agree with TRBD1. There are 16 residues in the CDR3. CDR1 is SGHVS and CDR2 is FQNEAQ in the germline V gene. Trimming cost V 1 base and J 4 bases; bases outside gene matches: 6. The chain's CDR3 is CASSLVRGGFTGELFF. CDR3 nucleotides: TGTGCCAGCAGCTTAGTGAGAGGGGGCTTCACCGGGGAGCTGTTTTTT.

In this sample, this clonotype turned up many times. The DNA for the CDR3 is TGTGCCAGCAGCTTAGTAGGGACAGGGAATAATGAGCAGTACTTC. Amino acids: CASSLVGTGNNEQYF. The chain recombines TRBV7-2 with TRBJ2-7, with TRBD1 identical over 9 bases. The germline gives CDR1 SGHTA, CDR2 FQGNSA. With 1 base clipped from V and 7 bases from J, the junction kept 8 bases outside the gene matches. This CDR3 has 15 amino acids.

This clonotype was picked up many times. V is TRBV27 and J is TRBJ1-2; D unresolved. V shed 1 base and J shed 1 base, with 7 bases lying between them. This CDR3 is built from 14 residues. Germline assignment: CDR1 MNHEY and CDR2 SMNVEV (reference sequence). The CDR3, as DNA: TGTGCCAGCAGTTTATTCCCCAGTAACTATGGCTACACCTTC. Protein sequence: CASSLFPSNYGYTF.

There are many counts of this clonotype. The chain recombines TRBV7-9 with TRBJ2-2; 9 nucleotides line up with TRBD2. This CDR3 contains 14 residues. Germline-derived CDR1 and CDR2 are SEHNR and FQNEAQ (reference sequence). V shed 8 bases and J 4 bases; nucleotides not matched to a gene: 5. The CDR3 DNA is TGTGCCAGCCAGGGACTAGCCGGCACCGGGGAGCTGTTTTTT. Encoded protein: CASQGLAGTGELFF. Looking up the rest from reference TRBV7-9 and TRBJ2-2 gives the full variable domain: DTGVSQNPRHKITKRGQNVTFRCDPISEHNRLYWYRQTLGQGPEFLTYFQNEAQLEKSRLLSDRFSAERPKGSFSTLEIQRTEQGDSAMYLCASQGLAGTGELFFGEGSRLTVL.

This clonotype was detected ten times or more. The chain recombines TRBV12-3 or TRBV12-4 with TRBJ2-7; the match to TRBD2 covers 9 bases. This CDR3 spans 14 amino acids. After removal of 5 bases from V and 2 bases from J, the junction contained 4 bases not matched to a gene. The CDR3 DNA is TGTGCCAGCAGTCCGGGACTAGCAGCCTACGAGCAGTACTTC. Amino acid sequence: CASSPGLAAYEQYF.

In its sample, this clonotype was seen many times. The chain uses TRBV20-1 and TRBJ2-2; D unresolved. V was pared by 0 bases and J by 3 bases, with 5 bases between. The CDR3 loop spans 13 amino acids. Germline lookup yields CDR1 DFQATT and CDR2 SNEGSKA (reference sequence). The CDR3 reads CSARETYTGELFF. Written as DNA, the CDR3 is TGCAGTGCTAGAGAGACCTACACCGGGGAGCTGTTTTTT.

About this clonotype itself: A single base separates this from a much larger clone, so it may be a read error. The rearrangement links TRBV27 to TRBJ2-5; 10 nucleotides agree with TRBD2. This CDR3 contains 15 residues. Per germline, CDR1 MNHEY and CDR2 SMNVEV (reference sequence). CDR3 sequence (DNA): TGTGCCAGCAGTTTTCTAGCGGGAGTTCAAGAGACCCAGCACTTC. It is translated as CASSFLAGVQETQHF.

This clonotype was observed at least ten times. The chain has TRBV3-1 and TRBJ2-4; 14 positions match TRBD2. V was pared by 5 bases and J by 8 bases, with 11 bases of the junction left unmatched. The CDR3 has 17 residues. Germline loops: CDR1 LGHDT, CDR2 YNNKEL (reference sequence). Written as DNA, the CDR3 is TGTGCCAGCAGCGCGGGACTAGCGGGAGAATCTTTGGACATTCAGTACTTC. Amino acids: CASSAGLAGESLDIQYF.

The chain combines TRBV4-2 with TRBJ1-3, with no clear D. Trimming cost V 0 bases and J 0 bases, with 9 bases left between them. CDR3 length: 16 amino acids. Germline V lookup: CDR1 LGHNA, CDR2 YNFKEQ. CDR3 loop: CASSQEDGSSGNTIYF. The CDR3 DNA follows: TGTGCCAGCAGCCAAGAAGACGGTAGCTCTGGAAACACCATATATTTT.

The chain links TRBV4-3 to TRBJ2-3; maybe TRBD1 (5 bases). The V and J ends lost 0 bases and 8 bases respectively, with 15 bases between them. The CDR3 totals 15 residues. Germline V lookup: CDR1 LGHNA, CDR2 YSLEER. This chain's CDR3 is CASSQDSIGQGTQYF. CDR3 DNA: TGCGCCAGCAGCCAAGATTCTATCGGGCAGGGTACGCAGTATTTT.

There are many counts of this clonotype. The chain combines TRBV3-1 with TRBJ1-2, with D maybe TRBD1 (6 bases). The CDR3 is made up of 14 amino acids. Trimming left V 6 bases short and J 4 bases short, with 15 bases between. Germline assignment: CDR1 LGHDT and CDR2 YNNKEL (reference sequence). The CDR3 spells CASSPGGPSYGYTF. The CDR3 nucleotides are TGTGCCAGCAGTCCCGGGGGGCCTAGCTATGGCTACACCTTC. The full variable domain, its missing parts supplied by reference TRBV3-1 and TRBJ1-2, is DTAVSQTPKYLVTQMGNDKSIKCEQNLGHDTMYWYKQDSKKFLKIMFSYNNKELIINETVPNRFSPKSPDKAHLNLHINSLELGDSAVYFCASSPGGPSYGYTFGSGTRLTVV.

This clonotype turned up a few times. This rearrangement joins TRBV7-8 to TRBJ2-1, with 12 bases matching TRBD2. J gave up 4 bases and V 3 bases, and 4 bases lay outside the gene matches. This CDR3 region has 16 residues. Germline V gene lookup returns CDR1 SGHVS and CDR2 FQNEAQ. DNA of the CDR3: TGTGCCAGCAGCTTCGTAGGGACTAGCGGGTACAATGAGCAGTTCTTC. The encoded protein is CASSFVGTSGYNEQFF.

This clonotype showed up many times. CDR3 sequence: CASSPGSEQFF. DNA of the CDR3: TGTGCCAGCAGTCCCGGGAGTGAGCAGTTCTTC. V is TRBV12-3 or TRBV12-4 and J is TRBJ2-1, with D possibly being TRBD2 (6 bases). The CDR3 extends over 11 amino acids. With 5 bases removed from V and 9 bases from J, the gap between germline ends came to 8 bases.

This clonotype was detected ten times or more. The chain has TRBV20-1 and TRBJ1-2, with unresolved D. The CDR3 runs to 11 residues. Germline lookup yields CDR1 DFQATT and CDR2 SNEGSKA (reference sequence). Trimming removed 6 bases from V and 2 bases from J, with 7 bases in between. The CDR3 nucleotides are TGCAGTGCCAGACCAAACTATGGCTACACCTTC. Translated: CSARPNYGYTF.

This clonotype has a single count. This may stem from a read error, because a much larger clone lies one nucleotide away. The rearrangement joins TRBV20-1 to TRBJ2-1; TRBD2 matches 8 bases. From germline, CDR1 is DFQATT and CDR2 SNEGSKA (reference sequence). The V and J ends lost 6 bases and 7 bases, in that order; junction bases with no gene match: 11. The CDR3 has 14 residues. This CDR3 reads CSAGGRAGVNEQFF. The CDR3 bases are TGCAGTGCAGGGGGACGAGCGGGAGTTAATGAGCAGTTCTTC.

The gene calls are TRBV30 and TRBJ2-1; tentatively, D is TRBD2 (6 bases). The CDR3 extends over 14 amino acids. In germline, CDR1 is GTSNPN, CDR2 SVGIG (reference sequence). V was clipped by 0 bases and J by 10 bases, with 16 bases between them. CDR3 sequence reads: CAWSVGSGPPEQFF. The CDR3 DNA is TGTGCCTGGAGTGTAGGTAGCGGCCCCCCGGAGCAGTTCTTC.